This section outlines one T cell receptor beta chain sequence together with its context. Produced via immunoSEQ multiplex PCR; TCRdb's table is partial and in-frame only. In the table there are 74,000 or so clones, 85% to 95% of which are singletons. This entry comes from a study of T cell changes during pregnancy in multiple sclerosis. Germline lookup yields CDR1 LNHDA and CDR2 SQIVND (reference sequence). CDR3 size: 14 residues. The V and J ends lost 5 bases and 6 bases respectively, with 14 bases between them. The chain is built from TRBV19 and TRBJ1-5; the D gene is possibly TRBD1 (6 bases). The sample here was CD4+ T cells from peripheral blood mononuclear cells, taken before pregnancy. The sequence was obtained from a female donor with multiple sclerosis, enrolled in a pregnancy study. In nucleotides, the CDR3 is TGTGCCAGTAGTCCAAGGGGGGGAAGTCAGCCCCAGCATTTT. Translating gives CASSPRGGSQPQHF.